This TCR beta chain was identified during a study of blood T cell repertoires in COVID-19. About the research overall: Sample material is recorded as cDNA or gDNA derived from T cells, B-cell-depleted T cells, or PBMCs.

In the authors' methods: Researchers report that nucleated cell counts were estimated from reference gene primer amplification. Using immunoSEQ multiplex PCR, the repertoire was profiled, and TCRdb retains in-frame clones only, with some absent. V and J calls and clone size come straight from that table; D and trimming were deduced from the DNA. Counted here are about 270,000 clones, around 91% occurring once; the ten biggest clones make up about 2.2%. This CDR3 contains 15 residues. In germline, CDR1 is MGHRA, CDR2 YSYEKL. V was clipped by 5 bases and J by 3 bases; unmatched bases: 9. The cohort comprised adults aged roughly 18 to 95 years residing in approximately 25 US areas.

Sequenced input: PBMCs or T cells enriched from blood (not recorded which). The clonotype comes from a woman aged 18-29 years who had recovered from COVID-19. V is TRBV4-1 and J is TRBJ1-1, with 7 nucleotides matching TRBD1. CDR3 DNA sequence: TGCGCCAGCAGCGACCCACAGGGGAGGCACACTGAAGCTTTCTTT. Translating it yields CASSDPQGRHTEAFF.